A single sample gave rise to the 14 T cell receptor beta chains below, sequenced in a study of T cell responses to AZD1222 COVID-19 vaccine. The data were produced by immunoSEQ multiplex PCR, yet TCRdb's version contains in-frame clones alone and is incomplete. This sample has about 140,000 clones, with 92% found just once. The input for sequencing was peripheral blood, taken on day 0 of AZD1222 vaccination. The receptors stem from an adult in good health.

The chain employs TRBV7-2 and TRBJ2-2, with 10 bases matching TRBD2. CDR1 is SGHTA, CDR2 FQGNSA, per germline. The CDR3 has 15 amino acids. The J segment lost 2 bases and the V segment lost 7 bases, leaving 4 bases of the junction unmatched. DNA for the CDR3: TGTGCCAGCACGAAGCGGGAGGGCAACACCGGGGAGCTGTTTTTT. It codes for CASTKREGNTGELFF.

V is TRBV7-9 and J is TRBJ2-7, with 9 bases lining up with TRBD1. CDR3 size: 15 residues. V shed 1 base, J shed 3 bases, and the junction held 4 bases outside the gene matches. The germline gives CDR1 SEHNR, CDR2 FQNEAQ (reference sequence). The CDR3 DNA follows: TGTGCCAGCAGCTTAGGGGAGGACAGGGGCTACGAGCAGTACTTC. This gives the protein CASSLGEDRGYEQYF.

This clone was recorded only once. The CDR3 reads CASSATGGGTEAFF. The DNA of the CDR3 is TGTGCCAGCAGCGCCACGGGGGGGGGCACTGAAGCTTTCTTT. The gene calls are TRBV6-5 and TRBJ1-1, with D possibly TRBD1 on 5 matching bases. The CDR3 consists of 14 residues. Germline lookup yields CDR1 MNHEY and CDR2 SVGAGI. Trimming took 6 bases from V and 4 from J, leaving 15 bases between them.

This chain uses TRBV12-5 with TRBJ2-3; D may correspond to TRBD1 or TRBD2 (5 bases each). V was pared by 9 bases and J by 6 bases, with 19 bases between. Per germline, CDR1 LGHNT and CDR2 FRNRAP. This CDR3 spans 14 amino acids. DNA for the CDR3: TGTGCTAGCCCCGAACCCCGGGGCCACGATACGCAGTATTTT. As protein: CASPEPRGHDTQYF.

The chain combines TRBV7-3 with TRBJ2-3; the match to TRBD2 covers 8 bases. The CDR3 has 16 amino acids. Germline V gene data show CDR1 as SGHTA and CDR2 as FQGTGA. J gave up 4 bases and V 1 base, and 7 bases lay outside the gene matches. The CDR3, as DNA: TGTGCCAGCAGCTTAAGAAGAGCGGGAGTGTCAGATACGCAGTATTTT. Translated: CASSLRRAGVSDTQYF. Looking up the rest from reference TRBV7-3 and TRBJ2-3 gives the full variable domain: GAGVSQTPSNKVTEKGKYVELRCDPISGHTALYWYRQSLGQGPEFLIYFQGTGAADDSGLPNDRFFAVRPEGSVSTLKIQRTERGDSAVYLCASSLRRAGVSDTQYFGPGTRLTVL.

V is TRBV6-5 and J is TRBJ2-3; D gene uncertain. The CDR3 length is 14 residues. CDR1 is MNHEY and CDR2 is SVGAGI in the germline V gene. The V end lost 3 bases, the J end lost 3 bases, and 10 bases lay between the germline ends. Written as DNA, the CDR3 is TGTGCCAGCAGTTATGCGGTAGATACAGATACGCAGTATTTT. Translated, it gives CASSYAVDTDTQYF.

CDR3: CASSPSTGTVKGYTF. DNA of the CDR3: TGTGCCAGCAGTCCAAGTACCGGGACAGTTAAAGGCTACACCTTC. The J gene is TRBJ1-2, the V gene TRBV28; TRBD1 aligns across 7 bases. CDR3 size: 15 residues. Germline-derived CDR1 and CDR2 are MDHEN and SYDVKM. V lost 5 bases, J lost 8 bases, and 14 bases stayed unmatched.

V and J are TRBV7-3 and TRBJ2-7; D is possibly TRBD2 (5 bases). This CDR3 has 16 residues. Germline loops: CDR1 SGHTA, CDR2 FQGTGA. V dropped 9 bases and J dropped 4 bases, with 25 bases sitting between them. The CDR3 sequence: CARVRPTKWEFYEQYF. DNA of the CDR3: TGTGCCAGGGTAAGACCAACTAAATGGGAGTTTTACGAGCAGTACTTC.

The chain uses TRBV4-1 and TRBJ1-1; D is unresolved. Trimming removed 1 base at V and 4 bases at J, with 13 bases between. From germline, CDR1 is MGHRA and CDR2 YSYEKL. This CDR3 region has 15 residues. The CDR3 coding sequence is TGCGCCAGCAGCCAAGTTCCCAGGACCGGCACTGAAGCTTTCTTT. This gives the protein CASSQVPRTGTEAFF.

The rearrangement uses TRBV4-1 and TRBJ1-5, with 7 bases matching TRBD1. Per germline, CDR1 MGHRA and CDR2 YSYEKL. The CDR3 loop spans 18 amino acids. The trim removed 0 bases at V and 0 bases at J, leaving 8 bases unmatched. CDR3 in DNA: TGCGCCAGCAGCCAAGATCGACAGGGCGGGGGTAGCAATCAGCCCCAGCATTTT. Translated, it gives CASSQDRQGGGSNQPQHF.

J is TRBJ2-7 and V is TRBV3-1 (or the pseudogene TRBV3-2); D unresolved. This CDR3 has 14 residues. V was shortened by 0 bases and J by 2 bases, with 8 bases between the two germline ends. Germline CDR1 is LGHDT and CDR2 is YNNKEL (reference sequence). DNA of the CDR3: TGTGCCAGCAGCCAAGAGGCTTGGCCCTACGAGCAGTACTTC. It specifies CASSQEAWPYEQYF.

The V call is TRBV7-2, the J call TRBJ1-5; no firm D call. Germline V gene lookup returns CDR1 SGHTA and CDR2 FQGNSA. V lost 7 bases and J lost 1, with 5 bases in between. The length of the CDR3 is 12 residues. The CDR3: CASKRSNQPQHF. CDR3 bases: TGTGCCAGCAAACGCAGCAATCAGCCCCAGCATTTT.

Judged by abundance, this clone is medium-sized. V and J are TRBV7-6 and TRBJ1-4; TRBD1 is a possible D gene (6 bases). CDR1 and CDR2 from the germline V gene are SGHVS and FNYEAQ. Trimming shortened V by 5 bases and J by 2 bases, and 15 bases separated the two germline ends. The CDR3 has 16 residues. The CDR3 bases are TGTGCCAGCAGCCGACCGGGACACCCTACTAATGAAAAACTGTTTTTT. This codes for CASSRPGHPTNEKLFF.

The chain is built from TRBV7-8 and TRBJ1-6, with D possibly TRBD1 on 6 matching bases. V was pared by 7 bases and J by 7 bases, with 17 bases between. CDR3 length equals 15 residues. CDR1 is SGHVS and CDR2 is FQNEAQ in the germline V gene. The CDR3 bases are TGTGCCAGCAACGGCGGGGGCAGCGGGAATTCACCCCTCCACTTT. Residues: CASNGGGSGNSPLHF. The full variable domain, in which reference TRBV7-8 and TRBJ1-6 provide the parts outside the CDR3, is GAGVSQSPRYKVAKRGQDVALRCDPISGHVSLFWYQQALGQGPEFLTYFQNEAQLDKSGLPSDRFFAERPEGSVSTLKIQRTQQEDSAVYLCASNGGGSGNSPLHFGNGTRLTVT.